This TCR beta chain was identified in a study of PD-1 blockade in mismatch repair-deficient tumors. About the research overall: Patients had around twelve mismatch repair-deficient cancer types, all previously treated and progressing.

Germline V gene data show CDR1 as MNHEY and CDR2 as SMNVEV (reference sequence). Losses at the gene ends were 6 bases for V and 4 bases for J; bases not matched to a gene: 8. The length of the CDR3 is 15 residues. Every patient had mismatch repair deficiency by PCR or immunohistochemistry. The TCR-sequenced patients were a few responders to pembrolizumab. The study, taken as a whole, reports: Tumor-resident clones, often undetectable pretreatment in blood, expanded then contracted after pembrolizumab.

Using immunoSEQ multiplex PCR, the repertoire was profiled, and TCRdb retains in-frame clones only, with some absent. The sample yields tens of thousands of clones, about 78% seen once. Note on this clone: Its antigen is currently unknown.

This sequence originates from an adult with mismatch repair-deficient cancer. Sequenced here: peripheral blood, sampled 2 weeks after starting pembrolizumab. The J gene is TRBJ2-2, the V gene TRBV27; 7 positions agree with TRBD1. In nucleotides, the CDR3 is TGTGCCAGCAGGGGGACAGCCCGAAGCACCGGGGAGCTGTTTTTT. Protein product: CASRGTARSTGELFF.